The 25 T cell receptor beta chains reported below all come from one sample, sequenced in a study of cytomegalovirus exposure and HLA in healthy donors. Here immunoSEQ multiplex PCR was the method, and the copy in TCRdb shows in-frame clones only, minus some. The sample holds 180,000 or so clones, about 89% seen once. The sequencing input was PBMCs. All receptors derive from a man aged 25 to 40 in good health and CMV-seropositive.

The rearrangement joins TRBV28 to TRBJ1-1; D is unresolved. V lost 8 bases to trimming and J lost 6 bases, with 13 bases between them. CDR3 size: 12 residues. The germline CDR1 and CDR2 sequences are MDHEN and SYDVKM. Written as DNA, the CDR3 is TGTGCCAGCGGGAACACTGGGGCTGAAGCTTTCTTT. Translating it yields CASGNTGAEAFF.

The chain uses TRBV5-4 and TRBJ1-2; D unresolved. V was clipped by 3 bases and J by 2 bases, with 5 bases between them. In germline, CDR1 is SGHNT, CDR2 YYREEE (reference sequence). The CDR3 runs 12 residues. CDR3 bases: TGTGCCAGCAGCTCTACGAACTATGGCTACACCTTC. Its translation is CASSSTNYGYTF. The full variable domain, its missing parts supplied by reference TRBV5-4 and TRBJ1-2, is ETGVTQSPTHLIKTRGQQVTLRCSSQSGHNTVSWYQQALGQGPQFIFQYYREEENGRGNFPPRFSGLQFPNYSSELNVNALELDDSALYLCASSSTNYGYTFGSGTRLTVV.

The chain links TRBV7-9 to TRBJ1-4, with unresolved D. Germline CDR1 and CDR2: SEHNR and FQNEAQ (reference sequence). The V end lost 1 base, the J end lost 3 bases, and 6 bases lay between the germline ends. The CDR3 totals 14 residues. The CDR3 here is CASSLGVANEKLFF. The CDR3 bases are TGTGCCAGCAGCTTAGGGGTTGCTAATGAAAAACTGTTTTTT.

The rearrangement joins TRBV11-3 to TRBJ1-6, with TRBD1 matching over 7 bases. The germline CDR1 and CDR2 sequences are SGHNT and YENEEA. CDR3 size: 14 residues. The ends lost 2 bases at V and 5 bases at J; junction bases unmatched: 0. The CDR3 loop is CASSLQGDNSPLHF. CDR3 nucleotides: TGTGCCAGCAGCTTACAGGGGGATAATTCACCCCTCCACTTT. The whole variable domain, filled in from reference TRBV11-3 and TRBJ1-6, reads EAGVVQSPRYKIIEKKQPVAFWCNPISGHNTLYWYLQNLGQGPELLIRYENEEAVDDSQLPKDRFSAERLKGVDSTLKIQPAELGDSAVYLCASSLQGDNSPLHFGNGTRLTVT.

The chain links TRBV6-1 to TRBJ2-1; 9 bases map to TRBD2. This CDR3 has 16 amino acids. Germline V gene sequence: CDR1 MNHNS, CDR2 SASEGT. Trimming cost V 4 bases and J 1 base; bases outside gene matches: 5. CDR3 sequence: CASSVGTSFSYNEQFF. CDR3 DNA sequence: TGTGCCAGCAGTGTGGGGACTAGCTTTTCCTACAATGAGCAGTTCTTC.

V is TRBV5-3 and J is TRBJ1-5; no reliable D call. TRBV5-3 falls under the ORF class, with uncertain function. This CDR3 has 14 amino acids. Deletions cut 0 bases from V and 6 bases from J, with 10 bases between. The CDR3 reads CARSLEKMGQPQHF. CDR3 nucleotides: TGTGCCAGAAGCTTGGAAAAGATGGGTCAGCCCCAGCATTTT.

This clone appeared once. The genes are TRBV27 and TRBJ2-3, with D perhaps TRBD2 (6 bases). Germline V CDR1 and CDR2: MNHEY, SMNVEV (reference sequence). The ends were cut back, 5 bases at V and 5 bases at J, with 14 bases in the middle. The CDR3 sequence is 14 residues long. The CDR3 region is CASSMGGGGDTQYF. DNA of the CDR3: TGTGCCAGCAGTATGGGAGGTGGAGGAGATACGCAGTATTTT.

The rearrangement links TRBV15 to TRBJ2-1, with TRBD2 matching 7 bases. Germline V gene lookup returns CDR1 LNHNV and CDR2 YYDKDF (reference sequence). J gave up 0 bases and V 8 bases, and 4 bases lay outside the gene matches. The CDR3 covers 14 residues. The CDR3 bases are TGTGCCACCGGAGGCGGGGGCTCCTACAATGAGCAGTTCTTC. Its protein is CATGGGGSYNEQFF.

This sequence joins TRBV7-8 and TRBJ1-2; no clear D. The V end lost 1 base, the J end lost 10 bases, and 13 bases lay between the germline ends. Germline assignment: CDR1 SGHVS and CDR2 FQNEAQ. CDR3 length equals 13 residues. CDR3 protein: CASSLGIGQAYTF. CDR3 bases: TGTGCCAGCAGCTTAGGTATCGGTCAGGCCTACACCTTC.

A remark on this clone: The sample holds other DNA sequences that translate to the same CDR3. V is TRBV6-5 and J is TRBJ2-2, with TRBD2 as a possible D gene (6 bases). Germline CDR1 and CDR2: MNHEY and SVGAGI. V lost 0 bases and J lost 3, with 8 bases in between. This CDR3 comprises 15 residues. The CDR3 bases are TGTGCCAGCAGTTACTCTCGCGGGGACACCGGGGAGCTGTTTTTT. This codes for CASSYSRGDTGELFF.

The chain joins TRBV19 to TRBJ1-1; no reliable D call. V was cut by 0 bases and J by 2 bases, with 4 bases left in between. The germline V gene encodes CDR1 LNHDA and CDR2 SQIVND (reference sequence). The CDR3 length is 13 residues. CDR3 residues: CASSIDSNTEAFF. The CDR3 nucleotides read TGTGCCAGTAGTATAGATAGCAACACTGAAGCTTTCTTT. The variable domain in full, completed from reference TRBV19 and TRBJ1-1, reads DGGITQSPKYLFRKEGQNVTLSCEQNLNHDAMYWYRQDPGQGLRLIYYSQIVNDFQKGDIAEGYSVSREKKESFPLTVTSAQKNPTAFYLCASSIDSNTEAFFGQGTRLTVV.

The CDR3 region has the DNA TGTGCCAGCAGCCAATCCACTAGCGGTACCTACAATGAGCAGTTCTTC. Translating it yields CASSQSTSGTYNEQFF. V is TRBV14 and J is TRBJ2-1; 8 bases are a match to TRBD2. V dropped 2 bases and J dropped 2; count of bases not matched to a gene: 5. CDR3 length: 16 amino acids. The V gene's germline CDR1 is SGHDN and CDR2 FVKESK.

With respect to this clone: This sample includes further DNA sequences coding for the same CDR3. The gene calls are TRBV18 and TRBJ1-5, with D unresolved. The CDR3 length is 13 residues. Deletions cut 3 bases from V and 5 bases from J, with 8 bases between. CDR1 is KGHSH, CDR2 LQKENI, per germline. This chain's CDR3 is CASSPARDQPQHF. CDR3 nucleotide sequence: TGTGCCAGCTCACCGGCGCGTGATCAGCCCCAGCATTTT.

The CDR3 coding sequence is TGTGCCAGCAGTTACTCAAGTCCGGGACAGAATCAGCCCCAGCATTTT. Amino acid sequence: CASSYSSPGQNQPQHF. This chain connects TRBV6-6 to TRBJ1-5; 7 nucleotides agree with TRBD1. Germline V gene data show CDR1 as MNHNY and CDR2 as SVGAGI (reference sequence). V was clipped by 0 bases and J by 4 bases; unmatched bases: 6. The CDR3 has 16 amino acids.

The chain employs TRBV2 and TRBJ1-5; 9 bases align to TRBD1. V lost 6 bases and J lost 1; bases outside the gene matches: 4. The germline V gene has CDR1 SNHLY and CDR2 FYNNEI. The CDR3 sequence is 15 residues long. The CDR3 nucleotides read TGTGCCAGCAGGAGGGGGACAGGGAGCAATCAGCCCCAGCATTTT. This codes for CASRRGTGSNQPQHF.

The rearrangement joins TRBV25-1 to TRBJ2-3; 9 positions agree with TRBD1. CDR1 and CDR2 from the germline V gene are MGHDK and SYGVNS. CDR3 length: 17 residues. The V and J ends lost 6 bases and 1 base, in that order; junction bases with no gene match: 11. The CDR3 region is CASRPGQGVGGTDTQYF. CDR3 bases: TGTGCCAGCAGACCGGGACAGGGTGTCGGGGGCACAGATACGCAGTATTTT.

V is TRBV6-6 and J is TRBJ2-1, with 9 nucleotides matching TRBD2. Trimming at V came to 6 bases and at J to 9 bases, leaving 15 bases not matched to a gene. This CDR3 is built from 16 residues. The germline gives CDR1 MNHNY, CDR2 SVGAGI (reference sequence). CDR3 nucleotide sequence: TGTGCCAGCAGCCCCGGAGGGGCTAGCGGGAAGCGTGAGCAGTTCTTC. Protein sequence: CASSPGGASGKREQFF.

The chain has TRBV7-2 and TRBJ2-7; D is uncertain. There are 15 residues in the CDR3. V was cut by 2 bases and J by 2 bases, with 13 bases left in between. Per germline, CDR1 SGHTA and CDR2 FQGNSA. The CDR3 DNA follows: TGTGCCAGCAGCTTATATGGTCGTCCGACCTACGAGCAGTACTTC. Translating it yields CASSLYGRPTYEQYF.

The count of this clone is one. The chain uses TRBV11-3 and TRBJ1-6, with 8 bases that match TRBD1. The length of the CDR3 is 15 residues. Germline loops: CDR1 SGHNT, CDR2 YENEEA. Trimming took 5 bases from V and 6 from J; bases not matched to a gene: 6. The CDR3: CASSPWTGSNSPLHF. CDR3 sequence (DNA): TGTGCCAGCAGCCCCTGGACAGGGTCTAATTCACCCCTCCACTTT.

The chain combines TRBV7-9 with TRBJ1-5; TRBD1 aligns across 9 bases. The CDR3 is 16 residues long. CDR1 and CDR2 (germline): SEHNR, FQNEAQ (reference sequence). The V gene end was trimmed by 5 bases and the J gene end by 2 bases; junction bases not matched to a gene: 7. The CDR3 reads CASSNDRGNGNQPQHF. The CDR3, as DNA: TGTGCCAGCAGCAACGACAGGGGGAATGGCAATCAGCCCCAGCATTTT.

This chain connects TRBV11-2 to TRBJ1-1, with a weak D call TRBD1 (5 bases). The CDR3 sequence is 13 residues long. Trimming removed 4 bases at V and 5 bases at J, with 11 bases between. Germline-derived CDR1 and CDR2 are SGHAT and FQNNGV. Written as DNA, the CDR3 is TGTGCCAGCAGCTCCCGGCGGGGGACTGAAGCTTTCTTT. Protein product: CASSSRRGTEAFF.

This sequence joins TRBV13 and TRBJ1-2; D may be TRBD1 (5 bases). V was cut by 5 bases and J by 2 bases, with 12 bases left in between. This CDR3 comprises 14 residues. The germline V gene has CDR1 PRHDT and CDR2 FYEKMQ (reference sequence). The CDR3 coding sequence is TGTGCCAGCAGCCGCCAGACAGTGAACTATGGCTACACCTTC. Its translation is CASSRQTVNYGYTF.

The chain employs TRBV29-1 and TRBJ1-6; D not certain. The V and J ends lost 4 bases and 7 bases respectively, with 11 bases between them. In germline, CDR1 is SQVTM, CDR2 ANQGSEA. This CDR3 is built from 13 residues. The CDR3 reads CSVGLDGNSPLHF. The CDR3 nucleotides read TGCAGCGTTGGACTCGATGGGAATTCACCCCTCCACTTT.

Written as DNA, the CDR3 is TGTGCCAGCAGAACAGAAGCTAACTATGGCTACACCTTC. This codes for CASRTEANYGYTF. The genes are TRBV25-1 and TRBJ1-2, with unresolved D. Germline V gene data show CDR1 as MGHDK and CDR2 as SYGVNS. CDR3 length: 13 amino acids. The V and J ends lost 6 bases and 0 bases respectively, with 8 bases between them.

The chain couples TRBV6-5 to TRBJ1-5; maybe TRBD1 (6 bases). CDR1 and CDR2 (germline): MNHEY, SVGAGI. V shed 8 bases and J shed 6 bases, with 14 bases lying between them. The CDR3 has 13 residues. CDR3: CASREGGSQPQHF. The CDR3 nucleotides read TGTGCCAGCCGGGAGGGGGGGTCTCAGCCCCAGCATTTT.